This T cell receptor (beta chain) stems from a study of blood T cell repertoires in COVID-19. The wider study: In each case, the material was cDNA or gDNA derived from T cells, B-cell-depleted T cells, or PBMCs.

Sequencing used immunoSEQ multiplex PCR; TCRdb keeps in-frame clones, though not all of them. The data show around 300,000 clones, just under 90% seen once. The cohort comprised adults aged roughly 18 to 95 years residing in under 30 US areas. The CDR3 extends over 15 amino acids. V was cut by 2 bases and J by 4 bases, with 14 bases left in between. The germline V gene encodes CDR1 SQVTM and CDR2 ANQGSEA. The sequenced sample was PBMCs or T cells enriched from blood (not recorded which). This sequence originates from a woman aged 25 to 45 who had recovered from COVID-19. The chain is built from TRBV29-1 and TRBJ2-2; perhaps TRBD1 as D (5 bases). CDR3 coding DNA: TGCAGCGTTGAAACCCAGGGCTGGGGCACCGGGGAGCTGTTTTTT. This gives the protein CSVETQGWGTGELFF.